Following are 31 T cell receptor beta chains from one sample sequenced in a study of blood T cell repertoires in COVID-19. Here immunoSEQ multiplex PCR was the method, and the copy in TCRdb shows in-frame clones only, minus some. In the table there are roughly 50,000 clones, approximately 90% of which are singletons. Sequencing input: peripheral blood. The receptors derive from an elderly man with acute or convalescent COVID-19.

CDR3 amino acids: CAWLYRGDTGELFF. CDR3 bases: TGTGCCTGGTTGTACAGGGGGGACACCGGGGAGCTGTTTTTT. The chain recombines TRBV30 with TRBJ2-2; TRBD1 aligns across 8 bases. CDR3 length: 14 residues. Trimming at V came to 5 bases and at J to 3 bases, leaving 5 bases not matched to a gene. Looked up from germline, CDR1 is GTSNPN and CDR2 is SVGIG (reference sequence).

This clone was observed once. CDR3 amino acids: CASSEIRGNTEAFF. Written as DNA, the CDR3 is TGTGCCAGCAGTGAAATAAGGGGAAACACTGAAGCTTTCTTT. The J gene is TRBJ1-1, the V gene TRBV2; tentative D call: TRBD1 (5 bases). Germline V gives CDR1 SNHLY, CDR2 FYNNEI. CDR3 size: 14 residues. V was trimmed by 2 bases and J by 2 bases, leaving 9 bases between them. The complete variable domain, with remaining parts taken from reference TRBV2 and TRBJ1-1, reads EPEVTQTPSHQVTQMGQEVILRCVPISNHLYFYWYRQILGQKVEFLVSFYNNEISEKSEIFDDQFSVERPDGSNFTLKIRSTKLEDSAMYFCASSEIRGNTEAFFGQGTRLTVV.

The chain employs TRBV9 and TRBJ2-2; 13 nucleotides match TRBD2. CDR1 and CDR2 from the germline V gene are SGDLS and YYNGEE. Trimming at V came to 2 bases and at J to 4 bases, leaving 2 bases not matched to a gene. The CDR3 is 16 residues long. The CDR3 protein is CASSVGTSGITGELFF. CDR3 coding DNA: TGTGCCAGCAGCGTGGGGACTAGCGGGATCACCGGGGAGCTGTTTTTT.

The table lists this clone with a few counts. V is TRBV27 and J is TRBJ2-1; 9 bases align to TRBD1. Germline trimming cut 0 bases from V and 6 bases from J; bases unmatched to any gene: 6. This CDR3 is built from 16 residues. Germline lookup yields CDR1 MNHEY and CDR2 SMNVEV (reference sequence). The DNA for the CDR3 is TGTGCCAGCAGTTTATCTTGGACAGGGGTGGGCAATGAGCAGTTCTTC. This gives the protein CASSLSWTGVGNEQFF.

V usage is TRBV5-1 and J usage is TRBJ2-7; 7 bases line up with TRBD1. CDR1 and CDR2 from the germline V gene are SGHRS and YFSETQ. The CDR3 has 16 amino acids. V was pared by 1 base and J by 2 bases, with 9 bases of the junction left unmatched. In DNA, the CDR3 is TGCGCCAGCAGCTTGCCTTCCCAGGGGGTCCCCTACGAGCAGTACTTC. This encodes CASSLPSQGVPYEQYF.

The chain is built from TRBV5-6 and TRBJ2-5; no reliable D call. CDR3 size: 13 residues. Trimming shortened V by 0 bases and J by 4 bases, and 7 bases separated the two germline ends. Germline V lookup: CDR1 SGHDT, CDR2 YYEEEE. CDR3 DNA sequence: TGTGCCAGCAGCTTGGGACTTCCAGAGACCCAGTACTTC. Protein product: CASSLGLPETQYF.

The chain employs TRBV28 and TRBJ2-5, with D tentatively TRBD1 (6 bases). The CDR3 covers 18 residues. V dropped 1 base and J dropped 1 base, with 19 bases sitting between them. Germline-derived CDR1 and CDR2 are MDHEN and SYDVKM. The chain's CDR3 is CASSLSQGLGSIQETQYF. The CDR3 DNA sequence: TGTGCCAGCAGTTTATCACAGGGCTTGGGTTCCATCCAAGAGACCCAGTACTTC.

V is TRBV18 and J is TRBJ1-2, with 7 bases matching TRBD1. V shed 3 bases, J shed 5 bases, and the junction held 9 bases outside the gene matches. CDR1 is KGHSH and CDR2 is LQKENI in the germline V gene. The CDR3 contains 15 residues. The CDR3 DNA reads TGTGCCAGCTCACCGCAAACAGGGGCCTCATATGGCTACACCTTC. It specifies CASSPQTGASYGYTF.

The table lists this clone with a count of one. The chain uses TRBV19 and TRBJ1-5; 9 nucleotides agree with TRBD1. With V trimmed by 7 bases and J by 3 bases, 16 bases remained unmatched. In germline, CDR1 is LNHDA, CDR2 SQIVND (reference sequence). This CDR3 is 18 amino acids long. The DNA for the CDR3 is TGTGCCAGTAAACCCCGGATGGGACAGGGAGGTTCCAATCAGCCCCAGCATTTT. Its translation is CASKPRMGQGGSNQPQHF.

V is TRBV7-9 and J is TRBJ1-6; 7 bases are shared with TRBD1. Germline CDR1 and CDR2: SEHNR and FQNEAQ (reference sequence). V lost 7 bases and J lost 5; bases outside the gene matches: 2. This CDR3 is 13 amino acids long. As DNA, the CDR3 is TGTGCCAGCAACAGGGGTGATAATTCACCCCTCCACTTT. This translates into CASNRGDNSPLHF.

The rearrangement links TRBV4-2 to TRBJ1-2, with D perhaps matching TRBD1 (6 bases). Germline CDR1 and CDR2: LGHNA and YNFKEQ. Trimming removed 0 bases at V and 8 bases at J, with 16 bases between. This CDR3 region has 15 residues. CDR3 nucleotides: TGTGCCAGCAGCCAAGAAGGTTTGGGGGCGATAGGCTACACCTTC. Amino acids: CASSQEGLGAIGYTF.

The CDR3 DNA sequence: TGTGCCAGCAGCCGGGGTTTGGGAAACACCATATATTTT. The encoded protein is CASSRGLGNTIYF. The chain combines TRBV12-3 or TRBV12-4 with TRBJ1-3; no clear D gene. V was clipped by 6 bases and J by 4 bases, with 10 bases between them. This CDR3 is 13 amino acids long.

There are a few counts of this clone. The V call is TRBV4-2, the J call TRBJ2-5; TRBD2 agrees at 8 bases. V was clipped by 0 bases and J by 7 bases; unmatched bases: 10. CDR3 size: 16 residues. Germline values: CDR1 LGHNA, CDR2 YNFKEQ. DNA for the CDR3: TGTGCCAGCAGCCAAGACGGGTCCCCGGGGGGGCGGACCCAGTACTTC. Its translation is CASSQDGSPGGRTQYF.

J is TRBJ2-3 and V is TRBV10-3; the match to TRBD1 covers 10 bases. This CDR3 contains 18 residues. V lost 6 bases and J lost 0; bases outside the gene matches: 12. Germline-derived CDR1 and CDR2 are ENHRY and SYGVKD. The CDR3 region is CAISDRGPFSSSTDTQYF. In nucleotides, the CDR3 is TGTGCCATCAGCGACAGGGGGCCCTTTTCCTCTAGCACAGATACGCAGTATTTT.

The rearrangement joins TRBV5-1 to TRBJ2-1, with a possible D match to TRBD1 (6 bases). CDR3 length equals 12 residues. Germline values: CDR1 SGHRS, CDR2 YFSETQ. V was trimmed by 5 bases and J by 10 bases, leaving 13 bases between them. CDR3 protein: CASSDRPQEQFF. As DNA, the CDR3 is TGCGCCAGCAGTGACAGGCCCCAGGAGCAGTTCTTC.

V usage is TRBV29-1 and J usage is TRBJ2-7; 8 bases fit TRBD1. Germline values: CDR1 SQVTM, CDR2 ANQGSEA. The CDR3 extends over 12 amino acids. The J segment lost 6 bases and the V segment lost 4 bases, leaving 5 bases of the junction unmatched. CDR3 loop: CSVGRTGSEQYF. The CDR3 DNA follows: TGCAGCGTTGGGAGGACAGGGAGCGAGCAGTACTTC.

The chain joins TRBV7-9 to TRBJ1-1; D gene unclear. The V and J ends lost 2 bases and 2 bases respectively, with 9 bases between them. CDR1 and CDR2 from the germline V gene are SEHNR and FQNEAQ (reference sequence). This CDR3 contains 14 residues. Here the CDR3 reads CASSLQATNTEAFF. CDR3 sequence (DNA): TGTGCCAGCAGCTTACAGGCGACAAACACTGAAGCTTTCTTT.

The rearrangement joins TRBV5-1 to TRBJ1-4; 8 nucleotides agree with TRBD1. The CDR3 totals 12 residues. Trimming cost V 9 bases and J 8 bases; bases outside gene matches: 6. The germline V gene has CDR1 SGHRS and CDR2 YFSETQ. DNA of the CDR3: TGCGCCACGGACAGGGTCGGAGAAAAACTGTTTTTT. It encodes CATDRVGEKLFF.

The CDR3 DNA reads as TGTGCCAGCAGTTATTGGGGGGGTGTGAACACTGAAGCTTTCTTT. This gives the protein CASSYWGGVNTEAFF. The rearrangement links TRBV6-5 to TRBJ1-1; perhaps TRBD1 as D (5 bases). Germline CDR1 and CDR2: MNHEY and SVGAGI. CDR3 length equals 15 residues. V was cut by 3 bases and J by 0 bases, with 11 bases left in between.

The rearrangement links TRBV3-1 (or the pseudogene TRBV3-2) to TRBJ2-7; 7 bases agree with TRBD1. Germline CDR1 is LGHDT and CDR2 is YNNKEL (reference sequence). The CDR3 spans 14 residues. V was clipped by 1 base and J by 5 bases; unmatched bases: 5. CDR3 DNA sequence: TGTGCCAGCAGCCAAGTCGACAGGGCCAACGAGCAGTACTTC. It yields the protein CASSQVDRANEQYF.

The gene calls are TRBV18 and TRBJ2-1, with D hard to call. Germline lookup yields CDR1 KGHSH and CDR2 LQKENI. This CDR3 has 11 residues. V was cut by 7 bases and J by 4 bases, with 5 bases left in between. The CDR3 coding sequence is TGTGCCAGCTTTCTTTACAATGAGCAGTTCTTC. Protein sequence: CASFLYNEQFF.

The chain has TRBV6-5 and TRBJ1-5; D unclear. This CDR3 has 15 amino acids. V lost 6 bases and J lost 4, with 16 bases in between. The germline V gene encodes CDR1 MNHEY and CDR2 SVGAGI. CDR3 residues: CASRSGSRSNQPQHF. CDR3 nucleotides: TGTGCCAGCAGATCCGGGAGCCGTTCTAATCAGCCCCAGCATTTT.

The V gene is TRBV21-1, the J gene TRBJ1-2; TRBD1, the table's D call, was not compared with the DNA. TRBV21-1 is annotated as a pseudogene. This CDR3 comprises 17 residues. As DNA, the CDR3 is TGTGCCAGCAGCAAAGCGTCCGTGGGACAGCCCAACTATGGCTACACCTTC. This sequence encodes CASSKASVGQPNYGYTF.

The genes are TRBV5-1 and TRBJ2-2; weak D call: TRBD2 (7 bases). The V gene's germline CDR1 is SGHRS and CDR2 YFSETQ. The V end was cut by 0 bases, the J end by 4 bases, with 16 bases between. The CDR3 is 17 residues long. As DNA, the CDR3 is TGCGCCAGCAGCTTGGCCGGGGGGCGTCGCGGCACCGGGGAGCTGTTTTTT. Translated, it gives CASSLAGGRRGTGELFF.

The chain couples TRBV11-3 to TRBJ2-3, with D possibly TRBD2 on 5 matching bases. Trimming stripped 6 bases from V and 6 bases from J, with 16 bases between. This CDR3 has 14 residues. CDR1 SGHNT and CDR2 YENEEA come from the germline V gene. The CDR3 sequence is CASSSASALDTQYF. The CDR3 DNA reads TGTGCCAGCAGTAGCGCTTCGGCGCTGGATACGCAGTATTTT.

V gene TRBV3-1 (or the pseudogene TRBV3-2) combines with J gene TRBJ1-5, with 7 bases identical to TRBD1. V dropped 4 bases and J dropped 3; count of bases not matched to a gene: 3. Germline lookup yields CDR1 LGHDT and CDR2 YNNKEL (reference sequence). This CDR3 is built from 14 residues. The CDR3 bases are TGTGCCAGCAGCCTGGGACAGATCAATCAGCCCCAGCATTTT. This encodes CASSLGQINQPQHF.

The genes are TRBV10-1 and TRBJ2-2; a possible D gene is TRBD1 (6 bases). This CDR3 is 15 amino acids long. Trimming cost V 2 bases and J 2 bases, with 9 bases left between them. Germline values: CDR1 WNHNN, CDR2 SYGVQD (reference sequence). CDR3 coding DNA: TGCGCCAGCAGTGAGGGGGGACAAAACACCGGGGAGCTGTTTTTT. Translating it yields CASSEGGQNTGELFF.

This clone was detected only once. Here the CDR3 DNA reads TGTGCCAGCCGGGCGAGGGGGCTAGCTAACTATGGCTACACCTTC. Translation: CASRARGLANYGYTF. This chain links TRBV6-5 with TRBJ1-2; 7 bases are shared with TRBD1. V was pared by 8 bases and J by 0 bases, with 9 bases of the junction left unmatched. Germline V lookup: CDR1 MNHEY, CDR2 SVGAGI. The CDR3 consists of 15 residues.

The J gene is TRBJ1-6, the V gene TRBV30; no clear D. The CDR3 has 13 amino acids. Per the germline V gene, CDR1 is GTSNPN and CDR2 is SVGIG (reference sequence). The V end lost 5 bases, the J end lost 7 bases, and 12 bases lay between the germline ends. The CDR3 reads CAWGLTPNSPLHF. The CDR3 coding sequence is TGTGCCTGGGGGCTCACTCCCAATTCACCCCTCCACTTT.

V and J are TRBV3-1 (or the pseudogene TRBV3-2) and TRBJ2-7, with 10 bases that match TRBD1. Germline CDR1 reads LGHDT; CDR2 reads YNNKEL (reference sequence). The V gene end was trimmed by 3 bases and the J gene end by 2 bases; junction bases not matched to a gene: 1. This CDR3 has 14 residues. DNA for the CDR3: TGTGCCAGCAGCCAGGGACAGGGGCCCTACGAGCAGTACTTC. Its protein is CASSQGQGPYEQYF.

The chain joins TRBV15 to TRBJ1-5, with D tentatively TRBD1 (6 bases). CDR3 length equals 13 residues. Per germline, CDR1 LNHNV and CDR2 YYDKDF (reference sequence). V lost 1 base to trimming and J lost 9 bases, with 10 bases between them. CDR3 protein: CATSRGVQGPQHF. The CDR3, as DNA: TGTGCCACCAGCAGAGGAGTACAGGGGCCCCAGCATTTT. Together with reference TRBV15 and TRBJ1-5, the CDR3 gives the full variable domain: DAMVIQNPRYQVTQFGKPVTLSCSQTLNHNVMYWYQQKSSQAPKLLFHYYDKDFNNEADTPDNFQSRRPNTSFCFLDIRSPGLGDTAMYLCATSRGVQGPQHFGDGTRLSIL.